The rows below give T cell receptor beta chains drawn from one sample of a study of blood T cell repertoires in COVID-19. The repertoire was sequenced with immunoSEQ multiplex PCR; TCRdb's copy has only in-frame clones and lacks some. The data contain about 190,000 clones, over 70% of them seen just once; the ten biggest clones take up approximately 15%. The sequenced material came from peripheral blood. The receptors here all came from a man between 60 and 75 years old with active or convalescent COVID-19. Each CDR3 is given with its conserved first and last residue. The D gene is left open where the match is weak. Expanded clones are given a class, and other clones once, few, many or no size at all.

cdr3_length,d_call,v_call,j_call,clone_size,cdr3_aa,cdr3_nt
15,TRBD2,TRBV3-1/TRBV3-2,TRBJ2-3,NA,CASSQVAGSSDTQYF,TGTGCCAGCAGCCAAGTAGCGGGGTCCAGCGATACGCAGTATTTT
13,TRBD2,TRBV28,TRBJ2-4,NA,CASSLGGVNIQYF,TGTGCCAGCAGTTTAGGGGGGGTAAACATTCAGTACTTC
15,TRBD2,TRBV27,TRBJ2-1,NA,CASSWGLAGDNEQFF,TGTGCCAGCAGTTGGGGACTAGCGGGAGACAATGAGCAGTTCTTC
14,NA,TRBV10-3,TRBJ1-1,NA,CAIRQGQGYTEAFF,TGTGCCATCAGGCAGGGGCAAGGGTACACTGAAGCTTTCTTT
18,NA,TRBV7-9,TRBJ1-5,NA,CASSLDIGGGRSNQPQHF,TGTGCCAGCAGCTTAGATATCGGCGGGGGTAGAAGCAATCAGCCCCAGCATTTT
14,TRBD1,TRBV3-1/TRBV3-2,TRBJ1-2,NA,CASSRGGGYYGYTF,TGTGCCAGCAGCAGAGGGGGCGGCTACTATGGCTACACCTTC
13,TRBD1,TRBV13,TRBJ1-1,NA,CASSLGTAYEAFF,TGTGCCAGCAGCCTCGGGACAGCCTATGAAGCTTTCTTT
15,TRBD1,TRBV3-1/TRBV3-2,TRBJ2-1,NA,CASSRLQGAANEQFF,TGTGCCAGCAGCCGACTACAGGGGGCAGCCAATGAGCAGTTCTTC
14,NA,TRBV5-8,TRBJ2-5,few,CASSSYTGRETQYF,TGTGCCAGCAGCTCTTATACAGGGCGAGAGACCCAGTACTTC
11,NA,TRBV7-2,TRBJ2-1,NA,CASSLDLSKFF,TGTGCCAGCAGCTTAGATCTGAGCAAGTTCTTC
13,NA,TRBV3-1/TRBV3-2,TRBJ2-3,NA,CASSQEQGDTQYF,TGTGCCAGCAGCCAGGAACAGGGAGATACGCAGTATTTT
15,TRBD1,TRBV18,TRBJ1-1,NA,CASSPGQGRNTEAFF,TGTGCCAGCTCCCCGGGACAGGGCCGGAACACTGAAGCTTTCTTT
17,TRBD2,TRBV4-3,TRBJ2-7,NA,CASSQEETSAFSYEQYF,TGCGCCAGCAGCCAAGAGGAAACTAGCGCTTTCTCCTACGAGCAGTACTTC
11,NA,TRBV28,TRBJ1-1,NA,CASSKRGRAFF,TGTGCCAGCAGCAAGCGGGGTAGGGCTTTCTTT
18,TRBD2,TRBV30,TRBJ2-7,NA,CAWSGSGTDSGRSYEQYF,TGTGCCTGGAGTGGGTCCGGGACCGATAGCGGGAGAAGCTACGAGCAGTACTTC
14,NA,TRBV5-1,TRBJ2-3,NA,CASSLTGGRDTQYF,TGCGCCAGCAGCTTGACCGGGGGGCGGGATACGCAGTATTTT
13,TRBD1,TRBV7-3,TRBJ2-1,NA,CASRTGGSNEQFF,TGTGCCAGCCGGACAGGGGGTAGCAATGAGCAGTTCTTC
15,TRBD2,TRBV2,TRBJ2-5,NA,CASSAFLAGVETQYF,TGTGCCAGCAGTGCCTTTCTAGCGGGAGTAGAGACCCAGTACTTC
15,NA,TRBV9,TRBJ2-1,NA,CASSVGGGNLNEQFF,TGTGCCAGCAGCGTAGGGGGCGGGAACCTTAATGAGCAGTTCTTC
11,NA,TRBV5-1,TRBJ1-1,NA,CASMANTEAFF,TGCGCCAGCATGGCGAACACTGAAGCTTTCTTT
13,NA,TRBV19,TRBJ1-4,NA,CASRPRDTEKLFF,TGTGCCAGTAGGCCCCGGGACACTGAAAAACTGTTTTTT
15,TRBD1,TRBV5-4,TRBJ2-1,many,CASSFRDRAANEQFF,TGTGCCAGCAGCTTTCGGGACAGGGCGGCCAATGAGCAGTTCTTC
16,NA,TRBV7-8,TRBJ2-3,NA,CASSLLGGPGTDTQYF,TGTGCCAGCAGCTTGTTAGGAGGGCCGGGCACAGATACGCAGTATTTT
14,NA,TRBV27,TRBJ2-5,few,CASSWGRGQETQYF,TGTGCCAGCAGTTGGGGGAGGGGGCAAGAGACCCAGTACTTC
13,NA,TRBV5-6,TRBJ2-5,NA,CASSASGTWGQYF,TGTGCCAGCAGCGCCTCAGGGACTTGGGGCCAGTACTTC
15,TRBD1,TRBV10-3,TRBJ1-6,few,CAISGTGGKNSPLHF,TGTGCCATCAGTGGGACAGGGGGAAAGAATTCACCCCTCCACTTT
14,NA,TRBV6-2/TRBV6-3,TRBJ2-7,once,CASSYSASPYEQYF,TGTGCCAGCAGTTACTCAGCATCCCCCTACGAGCAGTACTTC
15,TRBD2,TRBV6-5,TRBJ2-3,NA,CASSFTGGATDTQYF,TGTGCCAGCAGTTTTACGGGAGGTGCCACAGATACGCAGTATTTT
14,TRBD1,TRBV28,TRBJ2-7,NA,CASSPGQVLNEQYF,TGTGCCAGCAGTCCGGGACAGGTCCTCAACGAGCAGTACTTC
13,TRBD1,TRBV12-3/TRBV12-4,TRBJ1-5,NA,CASSPDRDQPQHF,TGTGCCAGCAGCCCGGACAGGGACCAGCCCCAGCATTTT
15,TRBD1,TRBV10-3,TRBJ2-5,NA,CAISVTGTGGETQYF,TGTGCCATCAGCGTCACCGGGACAGGGGGAGAGACCCAGTACTTC
15,TRBD1,TRBV13,TRBJ1-6,NA,CASSLGRTGGSPLHF,TGTGCCAGCAGCTTAGGCCGGACAGGGGGTTCACCCCTCCACTTT
17,TRBD1,TRBV5-8,TRBJ2-5,NA,CASSPHFRDRDPETQYF,TGTGCCAGCAGCCCGCACTTCCGGGACAGGGACCCAGAGACCCAGTACTTC
16,TRBD1,TRBV7-3,TRBJ2-1,once,CASSPWTGRRENEQFF,TGTGCCAGCAGCCCCTGGACAGGGAGGCGTGAAAATGAGCAGTTCTTC
14,TRBD2,TRBV5-4,TRBJ2-1,NA,CASSSASGYNEQFF,TGTGCCAGCAGCTCGGCTAGCGGTTACAATGAGCAGTTCTTC
16,NA,TRBV4-1,TRBJ2-5,NA,CASSPLLAGPKETQYF,TGCGCCAGCAGCCCCCTCCTAGCTGGGCCGAAAGAGACCCAGTACTTC
14,TRBD1,TRBV19,TRBJ1-3,NA,CATRQGGSGNTIYF,TGTGCCACCCGACAGGGTGGTTCTGGAAACACCATATATTTT
16,TRBD1,TRBV6-1,TRBJ2-7,once,CASSDATGAHGYEQYF,TGTGCCAGCAGTGACGCGACAGGGGCCCACGGGTACGAGCAGTACTTC
21,NA,TRBV4-1,TRBJ2-5,NA,CASSQDDGTPGRLLRQETQYF,TGCGCCAGCAGCCAAGACGACGGGACACCGGGACGACTACTGCGCCAAGAGACCCAGTACTTC
16,TRBD2,TRBV18,TRBJ2-7,NA,CASSPPLTSQAYEQYF,TGTGCCAGCTCACCACCCTTGACTAGCCAAGCTTACGAGCAGTACTTC
16,NA,TRBV6-5,TRBJ2-2,NA,CASSWPFGRNTGELFF,TGTGCCAGCAGTTGGCCCTTTGGCAGAAACACCGGGGAGCTGTTTTTT
11,TRBD1,TRBV3-1/TRBV3-2,TRBJ1-1,NA,CASIRQGKAFF,TGTGCCAGCATCAGACAGGGGAAAGCTTTCTTT
17,TRBD2,TRBV3-1/TRBV3-2,TRBJ2-3,NA,CASSQVLAGPSTDTQYF,TGTGCCAGCAGCCAAGTCCTAGCGGGACCTAGCACAGATACGCAGTATTTT
16,NA,TRBV23-1,TRBJ2-1,NA,CASSQGAGLSYNEQFF,TGCGCCAGCAGTCAAGGGGCGGGACTTAGCTACAATGAGCAGTTCTTC
12,TRBD1,TRBV18,TRBJ1-2,once,CASSPGTDGYTF,TGTGCCAGCTCACCCGGGACAGATGGCTACACCTTC
17,TRBD2,TRBV27,TRBJ2-1,NA,CASSLSGRALLNNEQFF,TGTGCCAGCAGTTTATCCGGGAGGGCCCTCTTGAACAATGAGCAGTTCTTC
13,NA,TRBV10-3,TRBJ1-1,NA,CAISGPRGAEAFF,TGTGCCATCAGTGGCCCGCGGGGGGCTGAAGCTTTCTTT
13,NA,TRBV18,TRBJ2-7,NA,CASSPRGGYEQYF,TGTGCCAGCTCACCAAGGGGGGGTTACGAGCAGTACTTC
13,TRBD1,TRBV10-3,TRBJ1-5,few,CAISETGGQPQHF,TGTGCCATCAGTGAGACAGGGGGACAGCCCCAGCATTTT
16,NA,TRBV5-4,TRBJ2-5,NA,CASSSYRDLTLGTQYF,TGTGCCAGCAGCTCCTATAGGGACTTGACACTTGGGACCCAGTACTTC